The entry below gives a single TCR beta chain sequence along with its context. This clonotype was detected many times. Its antigen is unknown. The record has no base qualities; no much larger clone is one base away. The reads were generated on an Illumina NovaSeq 6000. Using 5'RACE with constant-segment primers, TCRalpha and TCRbeta cDNA libraries were constructed, with sample barcodes and unique molecular identifiers added in the process. Trizol reagent was used to extract RNA from every sample. Library amplification was performed in two PCR steps, and a second sample barcode and Illumina TruSeq adapters were introduced in the second step. The libraries were sequenced on an Illumina NovaSeq using 2 x 150 bp paired-end reads. The study's own analysis went as follows. The reads were demultiplexed and collapsed into UMI-guided consensus sequences using migec v1.2.7. Using mixcr v2.1.11, UMI consensuses were aligned to TRA and TRB V and J templates and then assembled into clonotypes. Expanded or contracted clonotypes were those called significant by both edgeR and NoisET, with noise models trained on biological replicates. edgeR calls used a false discovery rate-adjusted p below 0.01 and a log2 fold-change threshold of 1. As an exploratory analysis of dynamics, max-normalized trajectories of the 1000 most abundant clonotypes were examined with PCA combined with hierarchical clustering. Separately sequenced CD4+ and CD8+ repertoires were used to assign a CD4 or CD8 phenotype to each responding clone. Using fastp at Q25 and MiXCR, TCRdb reprocessed the public reads and kept productive beta chains. Rows with one shared CDR3 protein collapse into an entry with the most common genes and DNA. The authors' filters were not applied to this entry. The sample has 250,000 to 400,000 distinct CDR3 sequences on record, around an eighth of them singletons. The ten largest account for roughly a fifth of the sample.

The data originate from a study of T-cell memory formation after mild COVID-19 (dated by TCRdb to the early 2020s). Turning to the overall study: Most TCR sequence clusters were specific to one of the two donors. In two donors, T-cell clones that expanded and contracted after mild COVID-19 were tracked by sequencing TCRalpha and TCRbeta repertoires over time. Two young, previously healthy adult volunteers, one female and one male, were included in the cohort. Study-level results and caveats: Contracting CD4+ clones were located mainly in the CM and EM memory subsets, whereas CD8+ clones were found to be enriched in EMRA. Only a couple of mild cases were covered by the study, and larger cohorts that include severe cases with pre-infection samples were considered necessary. The detection of some responding clones in pre-infection memory suggests that pre-existing cross-reactive memory T cells joined the SARS-CoV-2 response. Balanced CD4/CD8 phenotypes were observed for clones contracting from day 15 to 85, whereas a bias towards CD4+ was observed for a second wave of clones expanding from day 15 to 37. The second-wave clones that peaked on day 37 were not confirmed to be SARS-CoV-2 specific.

PBMCs were isolated by Ficoll-Paque density gradient centrifugation. V and J are truncated by 1 base and 10 bases respectively, leaving an intervening sequence of 8 bases. The cysteine opens and the phenylalanine closes a CDR3 of 12 amino acids. Only the CDR3 part of the read is kept: 36 bases, read in frame from the first base. The germline V gene provides CDR1 MGHRA and CDR2 YSYEKL. This clonotype originated in a man aged 18 to 30 who had mild COVID-19 (a few samples of this study predate the infection). The sample titles of this study are shuffled in the database, so cell type and time point are left out; the donor was told from shared clones. The rearranged chain carries TRBV4-1 and TRBJ2-1, with the D call tentatively TRBD1 or TRBD2, each fitting 5 bases. The specimen sequenced was PBMCs or a T cell subset sorted from them (not recorded which). CDR3 reads: CASSQGGGEQFF. The DNA is as follows: TGCGCCAGCAGCCAAGGTGGGGGAGAGCAGTTCTTC.